These 19 T cell receptor beta chains were sequenced from one sample in a study of early T cells in non-severe SARS-CoV-2 infection. TCRdb called the 5' RACE reads again in MiXCR, with one record for every CDR3 protein. The sample yields about 52,000 distinct CDR3 sequences, around a tenth seen once. The specimen was whole blood. The receptors come from an adult who was a healthcare worker with PCR-confirmed SARS-CoV-2 infection or an uninfected control (not recorded which).

The count of this clonotype is one. This rearrangement joins TRBV7-9 to TRBJ2-5; D might be TRBD2 (7 bases). Germline CDR1 is SEHNR and CDR2 is FQNEAQ (reference sequence). Trimming stripped 10 bases from V and 3 bases from J, with 18 bases between. The length of the CDR3 is 14 residues. CDR3 sequence (DNA): TGTGCCACCTTCGTGGGGGCGGGGGAAGAGACCCAGTACTTC. It specifies CATFVGAGEETQYF.

This clonotype was seen ten or more times. The chain combines TRBV5-1 with TRBJ1-5; D not certain. This CDR3 is 11 amino acids long. The V end was cut by 4 bases, the J end by 9 bases, with 8 bases between. CDR1 and CDR2 from the germline V gene are SGHRS and YFSETQ. CDR3 in amino acids: CASSPIGPQHF. In nucleotides, the CDR3 is TGCGCCAGCAGCCCTATCGGGCCCCAGCATTTT.

This clonotype has a count of ten or more. The chain employs TRBV10-1 and TRBJ2-5, with D perhaps TRBD1 (5 bases). V shed 7 bases and J shed 0 bases, with 6 bases lying between them. In germline, CDR1 is WNHNN, CDR2 SYGVQD (reference sequence). The CDR3 sequence is 12 residues long. CDR3 DNA sequence: TGCGCCAGCACGGACAACCAAGAGACCCAGTACTTC. Its protein product is CASTDNQETQYF.

This chain links TRBV3-1 with TRBJ2-2; 7 bases match TRBD2. Per the germline V gene, CDR1 is LGHDT and CDR2 is YNNKEL (reference sequence). V dropped 4 bases and J dropped 9; count of bases not matched to a gene: 8. This CDR3 is 14 amino acids long. Here the CDR3 DNA reads TGTGCCAGCAGCCCATCCAGCGGGGCCCGGGAGCTGTTTTTT. Amino acids: CASSPSSGARELFF.

This clonotype was counted only a few times. The gene calls are TRBV7-2 and TRBJ1-2; D ambiguous. The germline V gene encodes CDR1 SGHTA and CDR2 FQGNSA. CDR3 length equals 13 residues. V lost 6 bases and J 3 bases, leaving 11 bases between the germline ends. The DNA of the CDR3 is TGTGCCAGCAGGTTCAGGTCGGACTATGGCTACACCTTC. Its protein product is CASRFRSDYGYTF.

This clonotype showed up many times. This chain joins TRBV12-3 or TRBV12-4 and TRBJ2-1; the match to TRBD1 covers 9 bases. Trimming took 3 bases from V and 7 from J; bases not matched to a gene: 4. This CDR3 region has 14 residues. CDR3 bases: TGTGCCAGCAGTTTCACAGGGGGCTGGAATGAGCAGTTCTTC. This gives the protein CASSFTGGWNEQFF.

Many counts were recorded for this clonotype. The rearrangement joins TRBV5-1 to TRBJ2-5, with unresolved D. V lost 5 bases and J lost 4, with 12 bases in between. From germline, CDR1 is SGHRS and CDR2 YFSETQ. The CDR3 contains 13 residues. For the CDR3, the DNA is TGCGCCAGCAGTGCCCTTCAAGTAGAGACCCAGTACTTC. This codes for CASSALQVETQYF. Full variable domain (remainder filled in from reference TRBV5-1 and TRBJ2-5): KAGVTQTPRYLIKTRGQQVTLSCSPISGHRSVSWYQQTPGQGLQFLFEYFSETQRNKGNFPGRFSGRQFSNSRSEMNVSTLELGDSALYLCASSALQVETQYFGPGTRLLVL.

This clonotype was observed many times. The gene calls are TRBV28 and TRBJ2-7; D remains ambiguous. Trimming took 7 bases from V and 2 from J, leaving 18 bases between them. The CDR3 spans 15 residues. Germline loops: CDR1 MDHEN, CDR2 SYDVKM. CDR3 DNA: TGTGCCAGCATATCTGGGATACTGAACACCTACGAGCAGTACTTC. Translation: CASISGILNTYEQYF.

The rearrangement uses TRBV30 and TRBJ2-7, with TRBD1 matching 7 bases. The CDR3 is made up of 12 amino acids. Germline values: CDR1 GTSNPN, CDR2 SVGIG (reference sequence). V shed 0 bases, J shed 10 bases, and the junction held 6 bases outside the gene matches. CDR3 protein: CAWSVNQGDQYF. The CDR3 DNA reads TGTGCCTGGAGTGTAAACCAGGGGGACCAGTACTTC.

As for this clonotype: This may come from a read error, since a much larger clone is one base off. The chain uses TRBV6-6 and TRBJ2-7, with TRBD1 as a possible D gene (5 bases). Germline V gives CDR1 MNHNY, CDR2 SVGAGI (reference sequence). Trimming shortened V by 4 bases and J by 4 bases, and 17 bases separated the two germline ends. The CDR3 runs to 15 residues. CDR3 sequence: CASSSAAGRLYEQYF. CDR3 nucleotide sequence: TGTGCCAGCAGTTCCGCGGCAGGGCGCTTATACGAGCAGTACTTC.

This clonotype was counted between two and nine times. The chain combines TRBV21-1 with TRBJ1-3. TRBV21-1 is recorded as a pseudogene. CDR3 size: 13 residues. CDR3 sequence reads: CASTWQYGNTIYF. CDR3 in DNA: TGTGCCAGTACGTGGCAGTACGGAAACACCATATATTTT.

This clonotype was seen many times. The chain is built from TRBV20-1 and TRBJ1-2; weak D call: TRBD1 (5 bases). V lost 6 bases and J 8 bases, leaving 19 bases between the germline ends. This CDR3 spans 13 amino acids. Germline V lookup: CDR1 DFQATT, CDR2 SNEGSKA (reference sequence). CDR3 sequence (DNA): TGCAGTGCCCCCGGGAGTTGGGGGTTGGGCTACACCTTC. Residues: CSAPGSWGLGYTF.

There are many counts of this clonotype. The chain links TRBV19 to TRBJ2-1; 7 nucleotides align to TRBD2. The CDR3 contains 18 residues. J gave up 0 bases and V 3 bases, and 11 bases lay outside the gene matches. The V gene's germline CDR1 is LNHDA and CDR2 SQIVND (reference sequence). DNA of the CDR3: TGTGCCAGTAGTATGTCGGCTAGCGGAATAAGCTCCTACAATGAGCAGTTCTTC. Amino acid sequence: CASSMSASGISSYNEQFF. Full variable domain (missing parts from reference TRBV19 and TRBJ2-1): DGGITQSPKYLFRKEGQNVTLSCEQNLNHDAMYWYRQDPGQGLRLIYYSQIVNDFQKGDIAEGYSVSREKKESFPLTVTSAQKNPTAFYLCASSMSASGISSYNEQFFGPGTRLTVL.

This clonotype was observed a few times. The chain carries TRBV5-6 and TRBJ1-5; D may be TRBD1 (6 bases). Trimming shortened V by 4 bases and J by 0 bases, and 8 bases separated the two germline ends. Germline V gene data show CDR1 as SGHDT and CDR2 as YYEEEE. This CDR3 is built from 14 residues. Here the CDR3 reads CASSGTISNQPQHF. The CDR3 nucleotides are TGTGCCAGCAGCGGGACAATTAGCAATCAGCCCCAGCATTTT.

A note on this clonotype: This sequence may be a read error, since a much larger clone differs from it by one base. The rearrangement uses TRBV27 and TRBJ2-7; 8 positions agree with TRBD1. Per the germline V gene, CDR1 is MNHEY and CDR2 is SMNVEV (reference sequence). The CDR3 consists of 14 residues. CDR3 bases: TGTGCCAACAGTCTGATGACAGGGGCCTACGAGCAGTACTTC. This encodes CANSLMTGAYEQYF.

Only a few counts were recorded for this clonotype. The chain has TRBV6-6 and TRBJ2-7, with 9 bases identical to TRBD2. The CDR3 covers 15 residues. The trim removed 1 base at V and 7 bases at J, leaving 8 bases unmatched. Germline CDR1 MNHNY, CDR2 SVGAGI (reference sequence). CDR3 in amino acids: CASSYYGREGSEQYF. In nucleotides, the CDR3 is TGTGCCAGCAGTTACTATGGGCGGGAGGGGTCGGAGCAGTACTTC.

This clonotype was counted only a few times. The rearrangement links TRBV25-1 to TRBJ2-1; 7 bases align to TRBD1. This CDR3 is built from 15 residues. The germline V gene has CDR1 MGHDK and CDR2 SYGVNS. Trimming cost V 5 bases and J 8 bases; bases outside gene matches: 12. The CDR3 DNA sequence: TGTGCCAGCAGTTTGGGGACCGGGACAGTGGATGAGCAGTTCTTC. This encodes CASSLGTGTVDEQFF.

This clonotype was counted only a few times. The chain has TRBV6-9 and TRBJ2-3, with D unresolved. The CDR3 has 13 residues. Between the trimmed V and J ends, which lost 7 bases and 6 bases, there was a span of 14 bases. CDR1 and CDR2 (germline): MNHGY, SVAAGI. DNA for the CDR3: TGTGCCAGCACAACGAAAAGTGAGGATACGCAGTATTTT. The encoded protein is CASTTKSEDTQYF.

The genes are TRBV28 and TRBJ1-1; no firm D call. Germline assignment: CDR1 MDHEN and CDR2 SYDVKM. The CDR3 is made up of 10 amino acids. The germline V and J ends were trimmed by 5 bases and 7 bases, with 5 bases remaining between them. The CDR3 DNA reads TGTGCCAGCAGTCAATTTGAAGCTTTCTTT. Translated: CASSQFEAFF.